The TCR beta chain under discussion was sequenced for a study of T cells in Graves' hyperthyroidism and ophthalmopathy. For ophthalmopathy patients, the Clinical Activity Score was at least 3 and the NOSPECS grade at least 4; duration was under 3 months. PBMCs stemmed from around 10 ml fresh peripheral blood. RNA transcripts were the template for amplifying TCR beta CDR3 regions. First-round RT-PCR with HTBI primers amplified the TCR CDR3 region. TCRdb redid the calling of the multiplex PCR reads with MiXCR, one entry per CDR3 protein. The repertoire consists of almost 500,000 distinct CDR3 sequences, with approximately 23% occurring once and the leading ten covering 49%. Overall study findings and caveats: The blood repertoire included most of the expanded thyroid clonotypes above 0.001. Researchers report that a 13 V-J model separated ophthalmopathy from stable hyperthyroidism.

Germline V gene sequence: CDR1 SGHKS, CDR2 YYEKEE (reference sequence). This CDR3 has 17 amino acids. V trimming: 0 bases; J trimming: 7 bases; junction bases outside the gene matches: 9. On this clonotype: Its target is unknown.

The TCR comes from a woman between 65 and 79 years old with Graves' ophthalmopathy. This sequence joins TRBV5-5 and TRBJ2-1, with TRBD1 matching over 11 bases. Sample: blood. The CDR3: CASSLAVGGTGGNEQFF. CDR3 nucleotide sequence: TGTGCCAGCAGCTTGGCGGTCGGGGGGACAGGGGGAAATGAGCAGTTCTTC.